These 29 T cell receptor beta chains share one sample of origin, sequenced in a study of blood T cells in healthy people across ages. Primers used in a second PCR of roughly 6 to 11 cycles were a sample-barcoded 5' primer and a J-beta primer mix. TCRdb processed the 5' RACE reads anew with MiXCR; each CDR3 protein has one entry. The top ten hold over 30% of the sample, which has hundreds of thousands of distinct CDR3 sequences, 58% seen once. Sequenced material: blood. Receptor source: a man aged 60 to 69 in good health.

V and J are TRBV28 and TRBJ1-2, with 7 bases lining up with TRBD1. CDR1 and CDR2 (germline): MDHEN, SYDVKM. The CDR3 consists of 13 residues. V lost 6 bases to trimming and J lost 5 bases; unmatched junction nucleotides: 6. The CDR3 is CASSLTGPYGYTF. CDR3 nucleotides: TGTGCCAGCAGCCTGACAGGGCCTTATGGCTACACCTTC.

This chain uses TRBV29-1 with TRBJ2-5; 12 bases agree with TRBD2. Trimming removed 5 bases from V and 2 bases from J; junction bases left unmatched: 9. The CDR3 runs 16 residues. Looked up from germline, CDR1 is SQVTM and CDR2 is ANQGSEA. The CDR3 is CSVTPRLAGAQETQYF. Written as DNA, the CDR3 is TGCAGCGTTACGCCCCGACTAGCGGGGGCACAAGAGACCCAGTACTTC.

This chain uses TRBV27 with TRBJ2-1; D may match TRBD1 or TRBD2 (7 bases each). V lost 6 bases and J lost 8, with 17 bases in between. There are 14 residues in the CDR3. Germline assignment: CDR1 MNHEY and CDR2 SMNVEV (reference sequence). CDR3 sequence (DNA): TGTGCCAGCAGGGGCAGGGGGGGGTCTGATGAGCAGTTCTTC. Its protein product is CASRGRGGSDEQFF.

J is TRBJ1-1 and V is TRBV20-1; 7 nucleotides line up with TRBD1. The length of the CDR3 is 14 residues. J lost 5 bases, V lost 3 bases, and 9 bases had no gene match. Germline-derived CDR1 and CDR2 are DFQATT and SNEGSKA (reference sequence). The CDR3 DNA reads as TGCAGTGCTAGGACAGGGTTTGGGGATACTGAAGCTTTCTTT. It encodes CSARTGFGDTEAFF.

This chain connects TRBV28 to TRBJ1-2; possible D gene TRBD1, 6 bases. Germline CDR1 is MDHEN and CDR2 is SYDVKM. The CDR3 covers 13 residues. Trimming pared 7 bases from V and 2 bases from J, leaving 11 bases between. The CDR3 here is CASIPGANYGYTF. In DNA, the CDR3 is TGTGCCAGCATACCGGGGGCGAACTATGGCTACACCTTC.

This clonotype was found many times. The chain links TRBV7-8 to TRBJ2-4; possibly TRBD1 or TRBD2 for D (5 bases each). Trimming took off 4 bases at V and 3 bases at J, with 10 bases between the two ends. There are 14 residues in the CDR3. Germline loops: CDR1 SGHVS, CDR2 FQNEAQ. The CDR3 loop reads CASSWGTDKNIQYF. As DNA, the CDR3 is TGTGCCAGCAGCTGGGGGACGGACAAAAACATTCAGTACTTC.

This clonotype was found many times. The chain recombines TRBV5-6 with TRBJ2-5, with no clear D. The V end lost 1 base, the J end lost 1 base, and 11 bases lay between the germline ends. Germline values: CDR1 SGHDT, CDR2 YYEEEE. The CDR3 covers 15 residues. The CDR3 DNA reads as TGTGCCAGCAGCTTGTATGGGGTACCCCAAGAGACCCAGTACTTC. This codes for CASSLYGVPQETQYF.

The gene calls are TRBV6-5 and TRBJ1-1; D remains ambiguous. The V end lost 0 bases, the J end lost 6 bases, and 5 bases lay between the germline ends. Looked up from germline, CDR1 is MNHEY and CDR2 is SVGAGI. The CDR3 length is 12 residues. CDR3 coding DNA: TGTGCCAGCAGTTACTCGAAGTCTGAAGCTTTCTTT. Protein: CASSYSKSEAFF.

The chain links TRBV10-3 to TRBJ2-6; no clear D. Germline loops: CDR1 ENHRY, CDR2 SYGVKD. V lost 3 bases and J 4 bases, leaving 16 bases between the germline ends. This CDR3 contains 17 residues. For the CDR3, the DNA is TGTGCCATCAGTGATCCGACGTTTTGGTCCGGGGCCAACGTCCTGACTTTC. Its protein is CAISDPTFWSGANVLTF.

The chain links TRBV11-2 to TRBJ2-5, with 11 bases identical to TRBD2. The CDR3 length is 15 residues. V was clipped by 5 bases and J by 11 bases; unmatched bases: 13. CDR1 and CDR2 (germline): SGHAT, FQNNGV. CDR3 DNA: TGTGCCAGCAGCCCGACTAGCGGGGTGTACAATGAGCAGTACTTC. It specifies CASSPTSGVYNEQYF.

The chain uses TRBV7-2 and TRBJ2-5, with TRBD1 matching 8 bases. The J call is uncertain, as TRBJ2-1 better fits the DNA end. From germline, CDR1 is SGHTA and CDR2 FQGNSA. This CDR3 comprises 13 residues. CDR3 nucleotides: TGTGCCAGCAGCAGGGACAGGCAAGAGACCCAGTTCTTC. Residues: CASSRDRQETQFF.

CDR3 DNA sequence: TGTGCCAGCATAGACAGGGGGCTAGTTGGGGAGACCCGGTACTTC. It specifies CASIDRGLVGETRYF. J is TRBJ2-7 and V is TRBV27; 10 bases are a match to TRBD1. V lost 7 bases to trimming and J lost 12 bases; unmatched junction nucleotides: 18. The CDR3 has 15 amino acids. Germline V gene lookup returns CDR1 MNHEY and CDR2 SMNVEV (reference sequence).

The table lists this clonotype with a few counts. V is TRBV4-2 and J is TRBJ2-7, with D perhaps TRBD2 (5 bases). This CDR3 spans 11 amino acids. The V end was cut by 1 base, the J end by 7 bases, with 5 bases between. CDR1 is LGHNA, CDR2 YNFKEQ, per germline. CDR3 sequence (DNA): TGTGCCAGCAGCCAAGCGGGGGAGCAGTACTTC. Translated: CASSQAGEQYF.

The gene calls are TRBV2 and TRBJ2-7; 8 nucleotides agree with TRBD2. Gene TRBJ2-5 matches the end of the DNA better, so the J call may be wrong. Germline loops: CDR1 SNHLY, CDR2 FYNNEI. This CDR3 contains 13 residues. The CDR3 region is CATHGGGLETQYF. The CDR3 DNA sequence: TGTGCCACCCACGGCGGGGGGCTGGAGACCCAGTACTTC.

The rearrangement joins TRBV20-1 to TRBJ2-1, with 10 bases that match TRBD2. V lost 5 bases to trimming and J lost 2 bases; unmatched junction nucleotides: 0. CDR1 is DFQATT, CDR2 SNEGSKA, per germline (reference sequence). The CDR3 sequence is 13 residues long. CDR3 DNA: TGCAGTGCTGGACTAGCGGCCTACAATGAGCAGTTCTTC. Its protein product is CSAGLAAYNEQFF.

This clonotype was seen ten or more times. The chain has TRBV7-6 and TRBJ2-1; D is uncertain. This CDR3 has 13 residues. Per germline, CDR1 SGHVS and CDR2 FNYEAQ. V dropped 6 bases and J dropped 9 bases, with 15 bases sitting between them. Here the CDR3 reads CASRPQETGEQFF. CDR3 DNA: TGTGCCAGCAGGCCTCAGGAGACGGGTGAGCAGTTCTTC. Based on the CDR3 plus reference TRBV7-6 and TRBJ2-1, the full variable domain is GAGVSQSPRYKVTKRGQDVALRCDPISGHVSLYWYRQALGQGPEFLTYFNYEAQQDKSGLPNDRFSAERPEGSISTLTIQRTEQRDSAMYRCASRPQETGEQFFGPGTRLTVL.

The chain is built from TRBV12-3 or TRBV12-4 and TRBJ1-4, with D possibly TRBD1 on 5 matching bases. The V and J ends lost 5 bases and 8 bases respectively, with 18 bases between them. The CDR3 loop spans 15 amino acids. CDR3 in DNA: TGTGCCAGCAGTCCGGGGGGGACTCAAGGGGAAAAACTGTTTTTT. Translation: CASSPGGTQGEKLFF.

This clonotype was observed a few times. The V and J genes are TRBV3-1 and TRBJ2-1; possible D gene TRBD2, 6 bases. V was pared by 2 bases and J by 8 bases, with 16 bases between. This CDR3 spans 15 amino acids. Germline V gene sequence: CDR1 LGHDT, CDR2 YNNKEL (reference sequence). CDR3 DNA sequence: TGTGCCAGCAGCCAAAACAGATGGAGGGACGATGAGCAGTTCTTC. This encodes CASSQNRWRDDEQFF.

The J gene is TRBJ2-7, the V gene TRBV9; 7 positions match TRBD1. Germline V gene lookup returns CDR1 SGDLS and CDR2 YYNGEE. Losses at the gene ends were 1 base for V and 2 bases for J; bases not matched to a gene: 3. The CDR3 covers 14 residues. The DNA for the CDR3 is TGTGCCAGCAGCGTAACAGACAGGGCCTACGAGCAGTACTTC. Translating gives CASSVTDRAYEQYF.

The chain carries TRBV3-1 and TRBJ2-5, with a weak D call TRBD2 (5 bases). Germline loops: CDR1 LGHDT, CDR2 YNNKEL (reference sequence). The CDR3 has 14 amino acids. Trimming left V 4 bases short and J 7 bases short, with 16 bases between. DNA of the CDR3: TGTGCCAGCAGCCCTATGACCGGGGTGGGGACCCAGTACTTC. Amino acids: CASSPMTGVGTQYF.

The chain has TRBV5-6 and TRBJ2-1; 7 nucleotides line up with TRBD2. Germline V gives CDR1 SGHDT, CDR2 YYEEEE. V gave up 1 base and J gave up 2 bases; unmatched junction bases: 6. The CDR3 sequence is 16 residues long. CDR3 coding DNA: TGTGCCAGCAGCTTGCGGGAGGCGGGGGCCTACAATGAGCAGTTCTTC. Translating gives CASSLREAGAYNEQFF.

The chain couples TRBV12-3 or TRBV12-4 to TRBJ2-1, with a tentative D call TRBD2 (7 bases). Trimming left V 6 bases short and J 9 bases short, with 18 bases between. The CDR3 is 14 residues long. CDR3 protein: CASSPVGGAGEQFF. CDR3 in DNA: TGTGCCAGCAGCCCCGTTGGGGGGGCGGGTGAGCAGTTCTTC.

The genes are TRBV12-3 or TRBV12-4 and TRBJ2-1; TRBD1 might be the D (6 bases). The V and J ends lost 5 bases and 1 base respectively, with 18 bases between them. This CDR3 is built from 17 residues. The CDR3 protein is CASSLVRDTLSYNEQFF. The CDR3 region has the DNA TGTGCCAGCAGTCTCGTCCGGGACACCCTATCCTACAATGAGCAGTTCTTC.

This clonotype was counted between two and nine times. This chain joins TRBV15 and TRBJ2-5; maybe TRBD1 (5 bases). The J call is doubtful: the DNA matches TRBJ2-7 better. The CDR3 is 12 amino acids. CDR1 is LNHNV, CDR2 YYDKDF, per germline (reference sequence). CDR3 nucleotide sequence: TGTGCCACCAGCAGAGTGCAGGGCGAGCAGTACTTC. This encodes CATSRVQGEQYF.

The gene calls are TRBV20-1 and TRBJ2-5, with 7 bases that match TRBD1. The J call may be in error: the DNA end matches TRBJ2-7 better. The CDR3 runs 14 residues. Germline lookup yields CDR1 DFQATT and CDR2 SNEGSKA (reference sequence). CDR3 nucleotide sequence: TGCAGTGCTAGAAGGGGGCCCTTCAACTACGAGCAGTACTTC. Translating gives CSARRGPFNYEQYF.

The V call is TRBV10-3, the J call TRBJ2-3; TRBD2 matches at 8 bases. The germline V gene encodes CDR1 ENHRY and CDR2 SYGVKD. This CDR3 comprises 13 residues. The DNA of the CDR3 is TGTGTCACCTCGGGAGGGAGCACAGATACGCAGTATTTT. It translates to CVTSGGSTDTQYF.

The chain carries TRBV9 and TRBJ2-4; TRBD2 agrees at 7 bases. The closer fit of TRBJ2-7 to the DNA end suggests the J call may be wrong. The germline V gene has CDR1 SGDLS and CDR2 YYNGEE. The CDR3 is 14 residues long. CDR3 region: CASSVSGGMNEQYF. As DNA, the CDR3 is TGTGCCAGCAGCGTCTCGGGGGGTATGAACGAGCAGTACTTC.

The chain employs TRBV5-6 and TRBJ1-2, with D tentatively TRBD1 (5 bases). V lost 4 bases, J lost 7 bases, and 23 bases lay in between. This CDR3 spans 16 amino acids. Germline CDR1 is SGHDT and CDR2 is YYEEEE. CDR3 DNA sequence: TGTGCCAGCAGCGCCGTTTGGACATCCCATATAGGTGGCTACACCTTC. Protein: CASSAVWTSHIGGYTF.

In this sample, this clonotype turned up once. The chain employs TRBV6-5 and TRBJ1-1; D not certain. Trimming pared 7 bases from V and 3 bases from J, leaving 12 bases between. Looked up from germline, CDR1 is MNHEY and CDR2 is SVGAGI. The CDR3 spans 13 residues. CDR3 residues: CASNRGRDTEAFF. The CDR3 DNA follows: TGTGCCAGCAACCGGGGTAGGGACACTGAAGCTTTCTTT.